These 27 T cell receptor beta chains originate from one sample sequenced in a study of immune evolution from preneoplasia to lung adenocarcinoma. Libraries were prepared by immunoSEQ multiplex PCR; TCRdb keeps only in-frame clonotypes and omits some of them. This table holds around 2,700 clones, around 40% found once. Specimen: FFPE adjacent normal lung tissue. These receptors were obtained from a person between 60 and 80 years old with lung adenocarcinoma.

There are a few counts of this clone. The V and J genes are TRBV4-2 and TRBJ2-1; 14 bases are a match to TRBD2. The V segment lost 3 bases and the J segment 5 bases; nucleotides outside the gene matches: 6. Looked up from germline, CDR1 is LGHNA and CDR2 is YNFKEQ. This CDR3 spans 17 amino acids. DNA for the CDR3: TGTGCCAGCAGCCATGGGACTAGCGGGAGCTCTCACAATGAGCAGTTCTTC. It specifies CASSHGTSGSSHNEQFF.

This clone has only a few counts. V is TRBV2 and J is TRBJ1-1; unclear D gene. This CDR3 is built from 15 residues. The V gene lost 4 bases and the J gene lost 1 base, with 13 bases spanning the gap. Looked up from germline, CDR1 is SNHLY and CDR2 is FYNNEI. The DNA for the CDR3 is TGTGCCAGCAGTGTCGTCTCTACAGCGAACACTGAAGCTTTCTTT. Its protein is CASSVVSTANTEAFF.

This clone has more than one count but fewer than ten. Other nucleotide sequences from this sample produce the same CDR3. The V gene is TRBV7-3, the J gene TRBJ1-3, with D possibly matching TRBD1 (6 bases). In germline, CDR1 is SGHTA, CDR2 FQGTGA. V was trimmed by 2 bases and J by 0 bases, leaving 11 bases between them. The CDR3 runs to 16 residues. CDR3 protein: CASSLLGGSSGNTIYF. The CDR3, as DNA: TGTGCCAGCAGCTTATTAGGGGGGAGCTCTGGAAACACCATATATTTT.

Only a few counts were recorded for this clone. The chain couples TRBV7-2 to TRBJ2-1, with TRBD2 matching over 13 bases. Per germline, CDR1 SGHTA and CDR2 FQGNSA. With 6 bases clipped from V and 10 bases from J, the junction kept 6 bases outside the gene matches. The CDR3 runs to 14 residues. The CDR3 loop is CASSSAGLAGEQFF. CDR3 coding DNA: TGTGCCAGCAGTTCGGCGGGACTAGCGGGAGAGCAGTTCTTC.

The gene calls are TRBV5-1 and TRBJ2-2, with D possibly being TRBD1 (6 bases). In germline, CDR1 is SGHRS, CDR2 YFSETQ. This CDR3 has 16 residues. V lost 4 bases, J lost 4 bases, and 17 bases lay in between. The CDR3 DNA follows: TGCGCCAGCAGCCCAGAAGGACAGTCGATCACCGGGGAGCTGTTTTTT. Translation gives CASSPEGQSITGELFF.

This chain links TRBV28 with TRBJ2-1, with D possibly being TRBD2 (6 bases). V shed 8 bases and J shed 0 bases, with 17 bases lying between them. CDR1 is MDHEN and CDR2 is SYDVKM in the germline V gene. The CDR3 has 16 residues. The CDR3 spells CASGPGGANSYNEQFF. CDR3 DNA sequence: TGTGCCAGCGGTCCCGGGGGAGCGAACTCCTACAATGAGCAGTTCTTC.

This rearrangement joins TRBV20-1 to TRBJ2-5; TRBD1 or TRBD2 may be the D gene (6 bases each). V was shortened by 0 bases and J by 9 bases, with 8 bases between the two germline ends. Germline V gene data show CDR1 as DFQATT and CDR2 as SNEGSKA (reference sequence). This CDR3 contains 11 residues. CDR3 DNA sequence: TGCAGTGCTAGAGATAGGGGGGCCCAGTACTTC. It translates to CSARDRGAQYF.

This chain links TRBV7-2 with TRBJ2-3; 13 nucleotides agree with TRBD2. CDR1 SGHTA and CDR2 FQGNSA come from the germline V gene. V was clipped by 5 bases and J by 4 bases; unmatched bases: 6. This CDR3 contains 16 residues. CDR3 nucleotides: TGTGCCAGCAGCCTAACTAGCGGGGGGGCCCCAGATACGCAGTATTTT. Encoded protein: CASSLTSGGAPDTQYF.

This sequence joins TRBV7-9 and TRBJ1-1; D might be TRBD1 (5 bases). The CDR3 covers 13 residues. V shed 7 bases and J shed 5 bases, with 14 bases lying between them. Germline values: CDR1 SEHNR, CDR2 FQNEAQ (reference sequence). The CDR3 nucleotides are TGTGCCAGCACCTGGGGCGGAAGAACTGAAGCTTTCTTT. Encoded protein: CASTWGGRTEAFF. Full variable domain (remainder filled in from reference TRBV7-9 and TRBJ1-1): DTGVSQNPRHKITKRGQNVTFRCDPISEHNRLYWYRQTLGQGPEFLTYFQNEAQLEKSRLLSDRFSAERPKGSFSTLEIQRTEQGDSAMYLCASTWGGRTEAFFGQGTRLTVV.

This clone has only a few counts. Written as DNA, the CDR3 is TGCGCCAGCAGCCAAGATCTTCCCGGATCCAATTCACCCCTCCACTTT. Protein product: CASSQDLPGSNSPLHF. The chain is built from TRBV4-3 and TRBJ1-6; no reliable D call. Germline loops: CDR1 LGHNA, CDR2 YSLEER. Deletions cut 0 bases from V and 7 bases from J, with 13 bases between. CDR3 size: 16 residues.

This clone occurred a few times. The rearrangement uses TRBV4-2 and TRBJ2-7, with D unclear. The V gene lost 0 bases and the J gene lost 0 bases, with 12 bases spanning the gap. CDR1 and CDR2 (germline): LGHNA, YNFKEQ. The CDR3 has 16 residues. The DNA for the CDR3 is TGTGCCAGCAGCCAAGAGATGATGAACCCCTCCTACGAGCAGTACTTC. This sequence encodes CASSQEMMNPSYEQYF.

V gene TRBV9 combines with J gene TRBJ2-3; no reliable D call. CDR1 and CDR2 (germline): SGDLS, YYNGEE. This CDR3 has 15 amino acids. Trimming cost V 1 base and J 0 bases, with 9 bases left between them. The CDR3 is CASSVSEISTDTQYF. The CDR3 DNA reads TGTGCCAGCAGCGTATCGGAGATTAGCACAGATACGCAGTATTTT.

The chain employs TRBV7-8 and TRBJ1-2, with TRBD1 identical over 10 bases. Germline lookup yields CDR1 SGHVS and CDR2 FQNEAQ. The trim removed 5 bases at V and 4 bases at J, leaving 10 bases unmatched. The CDR3 loop spans 16 amino acids. This CDR3 reads CASSARDRGLSYGYTF. CDR3 DNA: TGTGCCAGCAGCGCCCGGGACAGGGGCTTAAGCTATGGCTACACCTTC.

V gene TRBV9 combines with J gene TRBJ1-1; a possible D gene is TRBD1 (5 bases). CDR3 length: 15 residues. CDR1 and CDR2 (germline): SGDLS, YYNGEE. V gave up 3 bases and J gave up 5 bases, with 17 bases separating them. In DNA form, the CDR3 reads TGTGCCAGCAGCGCCACCTCGGGACGTACAACTGAAGCTTTCTTT. Amino acids: CASSATSGRTTEAFF.

The rearrangement links TRBV5-1 to TRBJ2-7; no reliable D call. Germline V gene lookup returns CDR1 SGHRS and CDR2 YFSETQ. The V end lost 1 base, the J end lost 3 bases, and 8 bases lay between the germline ends. This CDR3 is 13 amino acids long. CDR3 bases: TGCGCCAGCAGCTTGAACCAAGGCTACGAGCAGTACTTC. It translates to CASSLNQGYEQYF.

The chain joins TRBV19 to TRBJ2-3; possibly TRBD2 for D (6 bases). Germline V gene lookup returns CDR1 LNHDA and CDR2 SQIVND (reference sequence). Trimming pared 4 bases from V and 9 bases from J, leaving 11 bases between. The CDR3 sequence is 12 residues long. This CDR3 is CASSTGLITQYF. The CDR3 DNA follows: TGTGCCAGTAGTACCGGACTAATAACGCAGTATTTT.

The chain combines TRBV4-1 with TRBJ1-2; 10 nucleotides line up with TRBD1. The CDR3 length is 14 residues. Germline assignment: CDR1 MGHRA and CDR2 YSYEKL. V gave up 0 bases and J gave up 8 bases; unmatched junction bases: 3. CDR3 coding DNA: TGCGCCAGCAGCCAAGAAGGACAGGGGGAAGGCTACACCTTC. It yields the protein CASSQEGQGEGYTF.

The chain is built from TRBV4-1 and TRBJ2-7; 8 nucleotides agree with TRBD2. The germline V gene encodes CDR1 MGHRA and CDR2 YSYEKL. V was pared by 1 base and J by 5 bases, with 10 bases of the junction left unmatched. The CDR3 is 16 amino acids. The CDR3 reads CASSQGTGTSLDEQYF. The CDR3 region has the DNA TGCGCCAGCAGCCAAGGAACGGGGACTAGTCTCGACGAGCAGTACTTC.

This chain uses TRBV11-2 with TRBJ2-5, with 15 nucleotides matching TRBD2. Looked up from germline, CDR1 is SGHAT and CDR2 is FQNNGV. The CDR3 runs 17 residues. The J segment lost 5 bases and the V segment lost 10 bases, leaving 14 bases of the junction unmatched. The CDR3 nucleotides read TGTGCCACCCCAGCTAAAATAGGACTAGCGGGGGGGGAGACCCAGTACTTC. Its translation is CATPAKIGLAGGETQYF.

The chain combines TRBV21-1 with TRBJ2-5. TRBV21-1 is designated a pseudogene. The length of the CDR3 is 8 residues. The CDR3 reads CARPTQYF. DNA of the CDR3: TGTGCCAGACCAACCCAGTACTTC.

This chain joins TRBV21-1 and TRBJ1-6; TRBD1 is taken as the D call from the table, unchecked against the DNA. TRBV21-1 is reported as a pseudogene. CDR3 length equals 16 residues. The CDR3 is CASSDRGGGDNSPLHF. The CDR3 coding sequence is TGTGCCAGCAGCGACAGGGGGGGAGGGGATAATTCACCCCTCCACTTT.

This chain links TRBV7-9 with TRBJ2-1; 7 positions match TRBD2. Germline loops: CDR1 SEHNR, CDR2 FQNEAQ (reference sequence). The CDR3 runs 15 residues. Trimming took 1 base from V and 4 from J; bases not matched to a gene: 4. The CDR3 DNA reads TGTGCCAGCAGCTTAGGGAGCGGGGTTTACAATGAGCAGTTCTTC. Encoded protein: CASSLGSGVYNEQFF.

This clone was seen only a few times. The chain recombines TRBV18 with TRBJ1-1; 11 positions agree with TRBD1. V shed 0 bases and J 11 bases; nucleotides not matched to a gene: 8. Germline values: CDR1 KGHSH, CDR2 LQKENI. This CDR3 contains 15 residues. CDR3 residues: CASSPPSDRGRIAFF. CDR3 coding DNA: TGTGCCAGCTCACCACCGTCGGACAGGGGGCGCATCGCTTTCTTT.

The sample holds a few counts of this clone. The chain combines TRBV19 with TRBJ1-2, with TRBD1 as a possible D gene (6 bases). The V gene lost 10 bases and the J gene lost 4 bases, with 13 bases spanning the gap. The V gene's germline CDR1 is LNHDA and CDR2 SQIVND (reference sequence). The CDR3 runs to 12 residues. The CDR3 reads CATSTGRYGYTF. In DNA form, the CDR3 reads TGTGCCACTTCGACAGGTCGCTATGGCTACACCTTC.

The V call is TRBV19, the J call TRBJ1-4, with TRBD1 as a possible D gene (5 bases). The CDR3 loop spans 16 amino acids. CDR1 is LNHDA and CDR2 is SQIVND in the germline V gene (reference sequence). Between the trimmed V and J ends, which lost 1 base and 7 bases, there was a span of 16 bases. The CDR3 DNA is TGTGCCAGTAGTATAGTACAGTCGCAGGGAGGTGAAAAACTGTTTTTT. Its translation: CASSIVQSQGGEKLFF.

This clone showed up just a few times. This sequence joins TRBV5-1 and TRBJ1-4, with no clear D. This CDR3 has 14 residues. Trimming took 0 bases from V and 2 from J, leaving 5 bases between them. Germline assignment: CDR1 SGHRS and CDR2 YFSETQ. Here the CDR3 DNA reads TGCGCCAGCAGCTTGGACTCTACTAATGAAAAACTGTTTTTT. It translates to CASSLDSTNEKLFF.

This chain joins TRBV4-2 and TRBJ2-1, with D uncertain. The length of the CDR3 is 11 residues. The V end lost 4 bases, the J end lost 9 bases, and 7 bases lay between the germline ends. Germline assignment: CDR1 LGHNA and CDR2 YNFKEQ. CDR3 coding DNA: TGTGCCAGCAGCCGGAGCTTTGAGCAGTTCTTC. Translating it yields CASSRSFEQFF.